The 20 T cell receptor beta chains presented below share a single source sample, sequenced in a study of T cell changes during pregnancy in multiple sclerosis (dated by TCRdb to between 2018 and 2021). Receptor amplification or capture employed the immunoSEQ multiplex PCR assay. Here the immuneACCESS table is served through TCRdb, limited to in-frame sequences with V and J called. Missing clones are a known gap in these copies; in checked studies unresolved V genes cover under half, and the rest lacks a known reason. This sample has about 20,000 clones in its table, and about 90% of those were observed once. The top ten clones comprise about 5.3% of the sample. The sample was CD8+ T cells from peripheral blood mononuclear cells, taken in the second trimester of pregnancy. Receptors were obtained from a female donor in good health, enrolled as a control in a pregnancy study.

The CDR3 DNA reads TGTGCCAGCAGTCCCCATGGGGCGGCTGAAGCTTTCTTT. It encodes CASSPHGAAEAFF. The chain is built from TRBV27 and TRBJ1-1; perhaps TRBD1 as D (5 bases). The germline V gene encodes CDR1 MNHEY and CDR2 SMNVEV (reference sequence). The CDR3 runs 13 residues. V was cut by 5 bases and J by 6 bases, with 13 bases left in between.

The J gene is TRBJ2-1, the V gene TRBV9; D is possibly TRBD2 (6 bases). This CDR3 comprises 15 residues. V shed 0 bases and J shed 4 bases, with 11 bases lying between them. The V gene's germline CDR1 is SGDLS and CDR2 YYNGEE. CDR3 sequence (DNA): TGTGCCAGCAGCGTAGGGAGGGGATTATACAATGAGCAGTTCTTC. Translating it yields CASSVGRGLYNEQFF.

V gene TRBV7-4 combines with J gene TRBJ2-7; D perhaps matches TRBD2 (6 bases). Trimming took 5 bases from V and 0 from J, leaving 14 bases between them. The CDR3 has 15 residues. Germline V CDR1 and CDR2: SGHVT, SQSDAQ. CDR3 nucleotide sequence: TGTGCCAGCAGCCCACTTGAGCGGGCCTCCTACGAGCAGTACTTC. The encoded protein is CASSPLERASYEQYF.

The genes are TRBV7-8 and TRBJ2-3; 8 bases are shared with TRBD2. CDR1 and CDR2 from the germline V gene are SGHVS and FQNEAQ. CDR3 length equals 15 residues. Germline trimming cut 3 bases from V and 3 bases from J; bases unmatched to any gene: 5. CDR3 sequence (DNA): TGTGCCAGCAGCTTCCCAGCGGGAGTTACAGATACGCAGTATTTT. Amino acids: CASSFPAGVTDTQYF.

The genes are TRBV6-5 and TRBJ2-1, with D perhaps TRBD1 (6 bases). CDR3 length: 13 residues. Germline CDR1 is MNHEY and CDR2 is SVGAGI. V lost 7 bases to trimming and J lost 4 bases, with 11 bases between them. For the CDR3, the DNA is TGTGCCAGCAAGGGGGATCAGTACAATGAGCAGTTCTTC. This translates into CASKGDQYNEQFF.

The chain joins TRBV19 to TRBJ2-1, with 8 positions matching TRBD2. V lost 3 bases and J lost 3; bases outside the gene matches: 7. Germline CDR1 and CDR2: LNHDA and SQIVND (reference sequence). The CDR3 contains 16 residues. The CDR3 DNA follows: TGTGCCAGTAGTATCCCTACTAGCGGCCACTACAATGAGCAGTTCTTC. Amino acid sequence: CASSIPTSGHYNEQFF.

The CDR3 loop is CASSLGLFRIAYEQYF. The CDR3 nucleotides read TGCGCCAGCAGCTTGGGTTTGTTCAGGATAGCCTACGAGCAGTACTTC. The gene calls are TRBV5-1 and TRBJ2-7, with no clear D. V was trimmed by 0 bases and J by 2 bases, leaving 15 bases between them. This CDR3 is 16 amino acids long. Germline-derived CDR1 and CDR2 are SGHRS and YFSETQ.

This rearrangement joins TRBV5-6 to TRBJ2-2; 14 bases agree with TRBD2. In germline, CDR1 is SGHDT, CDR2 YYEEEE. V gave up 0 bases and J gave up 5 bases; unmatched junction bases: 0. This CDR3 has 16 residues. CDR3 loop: CASSLGLAGGTGELFF. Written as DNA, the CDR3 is TGTGCCAGCAGCTTGGGACTAGCGGGAGGGACCGGGGAGCTGTTTTTT.

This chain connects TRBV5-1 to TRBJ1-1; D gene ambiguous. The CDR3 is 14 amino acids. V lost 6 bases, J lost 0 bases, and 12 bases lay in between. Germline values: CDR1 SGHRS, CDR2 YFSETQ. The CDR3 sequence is CASMTRGLNTEAFF. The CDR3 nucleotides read TGCGCCAGCATGACTCGTGGATTGAACACTGAAGCTTTCTTT.

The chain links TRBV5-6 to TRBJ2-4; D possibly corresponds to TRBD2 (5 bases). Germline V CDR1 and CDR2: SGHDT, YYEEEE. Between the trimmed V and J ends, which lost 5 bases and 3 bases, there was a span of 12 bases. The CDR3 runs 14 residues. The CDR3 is CASRQWTGKNIQYF. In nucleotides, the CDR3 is TGTGCCAGCAGACAATGGACTGGCAAAAACATTCAGTACTTC.

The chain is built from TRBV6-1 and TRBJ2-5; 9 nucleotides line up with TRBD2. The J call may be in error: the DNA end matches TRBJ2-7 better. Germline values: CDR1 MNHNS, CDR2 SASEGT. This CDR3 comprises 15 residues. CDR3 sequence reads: CASRSAGGRAYEQYF. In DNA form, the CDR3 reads TGTGCCAGCAGGTCGGCGGGAGGGAGGGCCTACGAGCAGTACTTC.

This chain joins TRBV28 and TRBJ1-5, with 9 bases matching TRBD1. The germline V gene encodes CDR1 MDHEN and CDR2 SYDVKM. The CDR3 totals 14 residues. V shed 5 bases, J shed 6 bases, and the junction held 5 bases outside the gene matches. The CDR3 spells CASSQTGGGQPQHF. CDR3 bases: TGTGCCAGCAGTCAGACAGGGGGAGGTCAGCCCCAGCATTTT. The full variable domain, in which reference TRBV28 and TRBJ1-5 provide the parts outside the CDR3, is DVKVTQSSRYLVKRTGEKVFLECVQDMDHENMFWYRQDPGLGLRLIYFSYDVKMKEKGDIPEGYSVSREKKERFSLILESASTNQTSMYLCASSQTGGGQPQHFGDGTRLSIL.

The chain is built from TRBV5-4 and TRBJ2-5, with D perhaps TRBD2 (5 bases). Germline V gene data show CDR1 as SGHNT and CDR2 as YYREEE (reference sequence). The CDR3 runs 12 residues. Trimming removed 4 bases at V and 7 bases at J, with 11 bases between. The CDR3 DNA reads TGTGCCAGCAGCAGAGTTCGGGGGACCCAGTACTTC. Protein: CASSRVRGTQYF.

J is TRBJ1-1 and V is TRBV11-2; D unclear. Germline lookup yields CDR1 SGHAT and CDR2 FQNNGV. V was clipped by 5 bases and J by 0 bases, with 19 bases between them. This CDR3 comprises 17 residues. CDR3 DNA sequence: TGTGCCAGCAGCACCCTAAAAGAGGGCAGGATGAACACTGAAGCTTTCTTT. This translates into CASSTLKEGRMNTEAFF.

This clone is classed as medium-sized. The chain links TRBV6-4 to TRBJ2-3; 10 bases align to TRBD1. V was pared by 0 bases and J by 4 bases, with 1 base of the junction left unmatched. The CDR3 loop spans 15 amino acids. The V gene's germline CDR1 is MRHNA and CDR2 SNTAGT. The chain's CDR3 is CASSDSTGGADTQYF. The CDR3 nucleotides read TGTGCCAGCAGTGACTCGACAGGGGGCGCAGATACGCAGTATTTT.

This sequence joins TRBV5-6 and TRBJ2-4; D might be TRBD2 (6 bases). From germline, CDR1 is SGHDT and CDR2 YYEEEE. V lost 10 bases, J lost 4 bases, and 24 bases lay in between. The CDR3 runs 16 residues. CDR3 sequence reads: CASLLRPRRGKNIQYF. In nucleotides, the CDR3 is TGTGCCTCCCTACTACGGCCCCGGCGGGGAAAAAACATTCAGTACTTC.

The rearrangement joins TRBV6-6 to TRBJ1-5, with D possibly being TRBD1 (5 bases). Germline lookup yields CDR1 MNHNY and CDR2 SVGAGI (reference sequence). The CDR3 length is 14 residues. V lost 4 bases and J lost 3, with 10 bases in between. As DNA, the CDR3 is TGTGCCAGCAGTTCATCAGGGAACAATCAGCCCCAGCATTTT. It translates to CASSSSGNNQPQHF.

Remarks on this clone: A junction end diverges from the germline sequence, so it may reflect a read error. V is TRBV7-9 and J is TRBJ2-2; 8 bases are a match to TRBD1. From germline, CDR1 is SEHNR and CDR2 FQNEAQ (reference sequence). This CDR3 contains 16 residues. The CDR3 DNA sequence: TGTGCCAGCAGCTTATGGCAGGGGGCGAAGACCGGGGAGCTGTTTTTT. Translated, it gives CASSLWQGAKTGELFF.

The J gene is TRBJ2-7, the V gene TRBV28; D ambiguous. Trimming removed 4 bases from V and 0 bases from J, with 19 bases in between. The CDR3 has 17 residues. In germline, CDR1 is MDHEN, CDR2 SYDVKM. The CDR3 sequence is CASSSPQVVEHSYEQYF. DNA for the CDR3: TGTGCCAGCAGTTCCCCTCAGGTAGTCGAACACTCCTACGAGCAGTACTTC.

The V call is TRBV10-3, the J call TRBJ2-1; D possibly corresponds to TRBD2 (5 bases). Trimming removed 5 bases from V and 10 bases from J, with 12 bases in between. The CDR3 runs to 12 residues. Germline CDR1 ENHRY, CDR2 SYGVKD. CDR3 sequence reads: CAISSGPGEQFF. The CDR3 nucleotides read TGTGCCATCAGTTCTGGGCCGGGGGAGCAGTTCTTC.